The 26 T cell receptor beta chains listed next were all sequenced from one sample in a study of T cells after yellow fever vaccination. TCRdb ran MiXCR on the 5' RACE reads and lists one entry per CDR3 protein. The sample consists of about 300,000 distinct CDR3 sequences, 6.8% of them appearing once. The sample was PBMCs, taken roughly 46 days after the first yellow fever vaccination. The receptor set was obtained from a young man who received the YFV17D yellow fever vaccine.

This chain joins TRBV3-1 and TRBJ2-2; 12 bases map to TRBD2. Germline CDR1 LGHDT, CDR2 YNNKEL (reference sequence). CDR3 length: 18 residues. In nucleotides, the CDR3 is TGTACCATCAGCCCCCGGACTAGCGGGGCTTTGAACACCGGGGAGCTGTTTTTT. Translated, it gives CTISPRTSGALNTGELFF. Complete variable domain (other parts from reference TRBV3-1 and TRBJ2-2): DTAVSQTPKYLVTQMGNDKSIKCEQNLGHDTMYWYKQDSKKFLKIMFSYNNKELIINETVPNRFSPKSPDKAHLNLHINSLELGDSAVYFCTISPRTSGALNTGELFFGEGSRLTVL.

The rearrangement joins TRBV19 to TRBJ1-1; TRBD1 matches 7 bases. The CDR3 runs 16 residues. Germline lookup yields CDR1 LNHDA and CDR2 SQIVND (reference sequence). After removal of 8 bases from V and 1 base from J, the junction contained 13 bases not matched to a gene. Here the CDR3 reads CASRNPLGQTNTEAFF. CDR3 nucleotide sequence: TGTGCCAGTCGCAACCCACTGGGACAGACGAACACTGAAGCTTTCTTT. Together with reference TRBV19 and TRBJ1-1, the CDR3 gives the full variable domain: DGGITQSPKYLFRKEGQNVTLSCEQNLNHDAMYWYRQDPGQGLRLIYYSQIVNDFQKGDIAEGYSVSREKKESFPLTVTSAQKNPTAFYLCASRNPLGQTNTEAFFGQGTRLTVV.

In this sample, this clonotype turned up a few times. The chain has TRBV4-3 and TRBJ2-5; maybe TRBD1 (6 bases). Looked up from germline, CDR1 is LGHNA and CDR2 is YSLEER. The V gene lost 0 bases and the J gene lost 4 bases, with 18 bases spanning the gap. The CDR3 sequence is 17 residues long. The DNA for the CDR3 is TGCGCCAGCAGCCAAGATGTAAACAGGGTCCGGGGAGAGACCCAGTACTTC. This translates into CASSQDVNRVRGETQYF.

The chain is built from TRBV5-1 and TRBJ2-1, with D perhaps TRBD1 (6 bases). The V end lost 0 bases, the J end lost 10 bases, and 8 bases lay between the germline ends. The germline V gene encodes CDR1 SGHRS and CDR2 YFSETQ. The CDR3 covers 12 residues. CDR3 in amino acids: CASSLVGQEQFF. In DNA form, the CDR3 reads TGCGCCAGCAGCTTGGTCGGACAGGAGCAGTTCTTC.

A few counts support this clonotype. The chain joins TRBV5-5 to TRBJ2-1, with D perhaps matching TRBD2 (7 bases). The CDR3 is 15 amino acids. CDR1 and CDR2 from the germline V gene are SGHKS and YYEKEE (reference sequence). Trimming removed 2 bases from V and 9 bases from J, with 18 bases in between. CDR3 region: CASSLTGGRRSEQFF. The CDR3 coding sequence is TGTGCCAGCAGCTTAACCGGGGGGCGTCGTAGTGAGCAGTTCTTC.

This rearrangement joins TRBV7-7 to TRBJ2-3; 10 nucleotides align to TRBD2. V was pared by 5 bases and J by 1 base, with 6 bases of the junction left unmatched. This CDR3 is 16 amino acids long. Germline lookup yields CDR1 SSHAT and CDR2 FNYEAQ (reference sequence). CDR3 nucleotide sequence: TGTGCCAGCAGCCCCGCTAGCGGGGGACGCACAGATACGCAGTATTTT. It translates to CASSPASGGRTDTQYF. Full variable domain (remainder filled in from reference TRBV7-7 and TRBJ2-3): GAGVSQSPRYKVTKRGQDVTLRCDPISSHATLYWYQQALGQGPEFLTYFNYEAQPDKSGLPSDRFSAERPEGSISTLTIQRTEQRDSAMYRCASSPASGGRTDTQYFGPGTRLTVL.

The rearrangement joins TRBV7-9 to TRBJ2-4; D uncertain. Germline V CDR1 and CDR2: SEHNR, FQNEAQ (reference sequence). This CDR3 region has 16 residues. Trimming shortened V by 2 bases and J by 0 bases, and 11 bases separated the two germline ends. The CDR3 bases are TGTGCCAGCAGCTTAAAGGACCTACTAGCCAAAAACATTCAGTACTTC. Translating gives CASSLKDLLAKNIQYF.

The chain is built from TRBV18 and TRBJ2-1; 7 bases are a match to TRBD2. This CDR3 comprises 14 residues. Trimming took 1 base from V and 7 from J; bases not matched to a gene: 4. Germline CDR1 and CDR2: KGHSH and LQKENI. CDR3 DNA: TGTGCCAGCTCACCACGACTAGCTGGAAATGAGCAGTTCTTC. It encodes CASSPRLAGNEQFF.

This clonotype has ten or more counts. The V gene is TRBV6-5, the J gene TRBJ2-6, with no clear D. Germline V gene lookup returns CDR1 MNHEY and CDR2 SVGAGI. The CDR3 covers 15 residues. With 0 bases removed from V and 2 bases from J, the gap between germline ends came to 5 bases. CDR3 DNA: TGTGCCAGCAGTTACTCCGGGCCTGGGGCCAACGTCCTGACTTTC. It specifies CASSYSGPGANVLTF.

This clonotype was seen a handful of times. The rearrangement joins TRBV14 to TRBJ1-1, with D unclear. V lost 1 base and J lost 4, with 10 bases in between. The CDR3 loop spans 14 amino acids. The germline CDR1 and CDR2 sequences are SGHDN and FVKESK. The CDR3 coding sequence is TGTGCCAGCAGCCAAGTAGGGATCGGCACTGAAGCTTTCTTT. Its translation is CASSQVGIGTEAFF.

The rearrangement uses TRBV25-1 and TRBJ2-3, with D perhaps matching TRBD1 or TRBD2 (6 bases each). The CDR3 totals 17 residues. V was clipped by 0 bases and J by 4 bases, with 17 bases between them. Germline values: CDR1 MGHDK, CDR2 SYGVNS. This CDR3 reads CASSEYGGLGMADTQYF. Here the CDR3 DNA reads TGTGCCAGCAGTGAATATGGGGGGCTCGGGATGGCAGATACGCAGTATTTT.

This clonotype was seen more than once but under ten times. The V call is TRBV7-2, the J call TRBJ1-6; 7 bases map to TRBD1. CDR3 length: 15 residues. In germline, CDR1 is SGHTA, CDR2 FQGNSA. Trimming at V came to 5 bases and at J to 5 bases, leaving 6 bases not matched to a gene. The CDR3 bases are TGTGCCAGCAGCCCTGGGGGACAGCATAATTCACCCCTCCACTTT. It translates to CASSPGGQHNSPLHF.

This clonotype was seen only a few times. The CDR3 spells CASNPPGTGTGNEQFF. CDR3 sequence (DNA): TGTGCCAGCAACCCCCCCGGGACAGGGACGGGCAATGAGCAGTTCTTC. This rearrangement joins TRBV12-3 or TRBV12-4 to TRBJ2-1, with 9 nucleotides matching TRBD1. This CDR3 has 16 amino acids. J lost 6 bases, V lost 7 bases, and 13 bases had no gene match.

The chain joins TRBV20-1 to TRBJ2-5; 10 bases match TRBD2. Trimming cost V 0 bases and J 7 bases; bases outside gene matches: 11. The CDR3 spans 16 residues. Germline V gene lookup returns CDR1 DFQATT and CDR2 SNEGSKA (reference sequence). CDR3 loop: CSAREMGLAGVVTQYF. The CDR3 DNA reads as TGCAGTGCTAGAGAAATGGGGCTAGCGGGGGTGGTGACCCAGTACTTC.

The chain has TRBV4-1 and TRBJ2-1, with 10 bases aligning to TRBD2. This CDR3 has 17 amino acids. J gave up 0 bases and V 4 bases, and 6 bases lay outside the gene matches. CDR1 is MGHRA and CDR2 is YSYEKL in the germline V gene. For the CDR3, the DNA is TGCGCCAGCAGCCGGATAGCGGGGGGAGCCTCCTACAATGAGCAGTTCTTC. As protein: CASSRIAGGASYNEQFF.

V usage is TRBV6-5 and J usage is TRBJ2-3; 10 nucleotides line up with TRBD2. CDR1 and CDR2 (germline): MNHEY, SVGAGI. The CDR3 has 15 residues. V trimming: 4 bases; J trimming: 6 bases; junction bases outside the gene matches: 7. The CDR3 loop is CASSSRASGGDTQYF. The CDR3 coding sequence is TGTGCCAGCAGTTCGCGAGCTAGCGGGGGTGATACGCAGTATTTT.

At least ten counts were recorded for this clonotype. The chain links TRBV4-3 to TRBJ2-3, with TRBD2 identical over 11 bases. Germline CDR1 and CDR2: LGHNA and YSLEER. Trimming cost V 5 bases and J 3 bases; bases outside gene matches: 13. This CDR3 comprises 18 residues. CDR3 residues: CASSERLAGPSGTDTQYF. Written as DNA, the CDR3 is TGCGCCAGCAGCGAACGACTAGCGGGGCCCTCGGGGACAGATACGCAGTATTTT.

DNA of the CDR3: TGCAGTGCTAGGTCCCTCAATGAGCAGTTCTTC. This gives the protein CSARSLNEQFF. The chain employs TRBV20-1 and TRBJ2-1; D unclear. The length of the CDR3 is 11 residues. V was shortened by 3 bases and J by 6 bases, with 6 bases between the two germline ends. Germline assignment: CDR1 DFQATT and CDR2 SNEGSKA (reference sequence).

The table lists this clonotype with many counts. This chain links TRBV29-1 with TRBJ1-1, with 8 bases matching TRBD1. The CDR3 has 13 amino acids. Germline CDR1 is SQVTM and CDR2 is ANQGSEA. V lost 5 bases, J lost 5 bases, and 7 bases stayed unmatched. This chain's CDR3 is CSVRTGRWTEAFF. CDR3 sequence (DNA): TGCAGCGTTCGGACAGGGCGTTGGACTGAAGCTTTCTTT.

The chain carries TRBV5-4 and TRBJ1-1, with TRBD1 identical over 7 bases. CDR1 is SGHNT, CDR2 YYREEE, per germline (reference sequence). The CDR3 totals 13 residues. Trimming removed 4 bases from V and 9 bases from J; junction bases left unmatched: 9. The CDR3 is CASSPRTGGQAFF. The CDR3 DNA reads TGTGCCAGCAGCCCCCGGACAGGAGGGCAAGCTTTCTTT.

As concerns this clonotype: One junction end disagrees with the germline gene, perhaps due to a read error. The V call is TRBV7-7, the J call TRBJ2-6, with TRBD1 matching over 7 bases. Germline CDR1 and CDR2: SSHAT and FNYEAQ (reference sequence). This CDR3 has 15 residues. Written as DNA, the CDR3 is TGTGCTAGCAGCTCGACAGGGCAAGGGGCCAACGTCCTGACTTTC. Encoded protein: CASSSTGQGANVLTF. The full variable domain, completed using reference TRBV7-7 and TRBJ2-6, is GAGVSQSPRYKVTKRGQDVTLRCDPISSHATLYWYQQALGQGPEFLTYFNYEAQPDKSGLPSDRFSAERPEGSISTLTIQRTEQRDSAMYRCASSSTGQGANVLTFGAGSRLTVL.

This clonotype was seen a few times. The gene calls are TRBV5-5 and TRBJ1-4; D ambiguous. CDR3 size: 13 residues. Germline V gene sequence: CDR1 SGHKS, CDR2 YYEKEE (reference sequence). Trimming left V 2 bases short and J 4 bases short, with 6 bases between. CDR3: CASSLLRNEKLFF. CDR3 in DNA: TGTGCCAGCAGCTTACTCCGTAATGAAAAACTGTTTTTT.

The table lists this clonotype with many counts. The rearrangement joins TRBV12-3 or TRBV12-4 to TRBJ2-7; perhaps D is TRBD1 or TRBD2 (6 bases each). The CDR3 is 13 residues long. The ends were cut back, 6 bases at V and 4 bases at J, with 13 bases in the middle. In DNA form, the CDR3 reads TGTGCCAGCAGACCCGGGGGCAGGTACGAGCAGTACTTC. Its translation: CASRPGGRYEQYF.

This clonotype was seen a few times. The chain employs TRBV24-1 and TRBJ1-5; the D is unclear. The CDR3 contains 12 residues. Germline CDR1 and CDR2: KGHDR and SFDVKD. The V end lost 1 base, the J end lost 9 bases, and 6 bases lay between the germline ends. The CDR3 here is CATSDLYGPQHF. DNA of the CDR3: TGTGCCACCAGTGATTTATATGGGCCCCAGCATTTT.

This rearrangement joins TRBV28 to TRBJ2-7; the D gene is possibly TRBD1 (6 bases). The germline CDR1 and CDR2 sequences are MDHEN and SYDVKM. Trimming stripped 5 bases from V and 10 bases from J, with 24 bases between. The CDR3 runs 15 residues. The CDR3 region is CASSQPRRGKGEQYV. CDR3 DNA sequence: TGTGCCAGCAGTCAACCCCGGAGAGGGAAGGGGGAACAGTACGTC.

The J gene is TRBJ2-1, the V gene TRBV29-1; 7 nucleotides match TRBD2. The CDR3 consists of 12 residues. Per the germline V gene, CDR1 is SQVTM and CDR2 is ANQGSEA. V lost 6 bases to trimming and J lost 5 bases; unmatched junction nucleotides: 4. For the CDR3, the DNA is TGCAGCGTGGGGGGGGGGAACAATGAGCAGTTCTTC. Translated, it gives CSVGGGNNEQFF.